Each of the 7 T cell receptor beta chains below was sequenced from the same sample in a study of shared clonotypes between healthy human individuals. Measured with immunoSEQ multiplex PCR; TCRdb has only the in-frame clones, and not every one. Among about 980,000 clones, roughly 72% were seen once, and the ten largest hold roughly 1.5%. The source material was memory CD4+ T cells sorted from blood. Subset denoted: CD45RA-negative fraction. These receptors all stem from a man aged 18 to 30 in good health.

The genes are TRBV9 and TRBJ1-2, with 7 bases aligning to TRBD1. The CDR3 totals 13 residues. Looked up from germline, CDR1 is SGDLS and CDR2 is YYNGEE. The ends lost 4 bases at V and 3 bases at J; junction bases unmatched: 3. In DNA, the CDR3 is TGTGCCAGCAGCCAAGGGGGCGACTATGGCTACACCTTC. Translating gives CASSQGGDYGYTF. Variable domain in full (rest from reference TRBV9 and TRBJ1-2): DSGVTQTPKHLITATGQRVTLRCSPRSGDLSVYWYQQSLDQGLQFLIQYYNGEERAKGNILERFSAQQFPDLHSELNLSSLELGDSALYFCASSQGGDYGYTFGSGTRLTVV.

This chain uses TRBV7-9 with TRBJ1-2; TRBD1 aligns across 11 bases. This CDR3 has 19 amino acids. V lost 5 bases to trimming and J lost 0 bases; unmatched junction nucleotides: 14. Germline-derived CDR1 and CDR2 are SEHNR and FQNEAQ (reference sequence). The CDR3 protein is CASSLDPGTGGRPNYGYTF. In DNA form, the CDR3 reads TGTGCCAGCAGCCTCGACCCTGGGACAGGGGGGAGGCCTAACTATGGCTACACCTTC.

In the case of this clone: The sample has other DNA sequences that encode this CDR3 too. V is TRBV20-1 and J is TRBJ1-5; unclear D gene. CDR1 and CDR2 from the germline V gene are DFQATT and SNEGSKA (reference sequence). This CDR3 has 10 residues. V shed 5 bases and J shed 5 bases, with 4 bases lying between them. The CDR3 bases are TGCAGTGCTGGATATCAGCCCCAGCATTTT. This translates into CSAGYQPQHF.

The chain joins TRBV5-1 to TRBJ1-2; D remains ambiguous. Germline lookup yields CDR1 SGHRS and CDR2 YFSETQ. This CDR3 spans 12 amino acids. Trimming removed 4 bases at V and 10 bases at J, with 14 bases between. CDR3 nucleotide sequence: TGCGCCAGCAGCCTAACCGAATCGTCCTACACCTTC. Amino acids: CASSLTESSYTF.

V gene TRBV15 combines with J gene TRBJ2-3, with D hard to call. V lost 5 bases, J lost 2 bases, and 8 bases lay in between. The germline V gene encodes CDR1 LNHNV and CDR2 YYDKDF (reference sequence). This CDR3 spans 13 amino acids. The CDR3 loop reads CATSLRYTDTQYF. The CDR3, as DNA: TGTGCCACCAGCCTCCGATACACAGATACGCAGTATTTT.

V usage is TRBV19 and J usage is TRBJ2-2, with D unresolved. CDR3 length: 16 amino acids. Germline V gives CDR1 LNHDA, CDR2 SQIVND (reference sequence). Between the trimmed V and J ends, which lost 2 bases and 6 bases, there was a span of 16 bases. In DNA, the CDR3 is TGTGCCAGTAGTATATCTGCCAGGCGAGGTCCCGGGGAGCTGTTTTTT. Protein sequence: CASSISARRGPGELFF.

The chain links TRBV5-1 to TRBJ1-1; D is unclear. CDR1 SGHRS and CDR2 YFSETQ come from the germline V gene. The CDR3 is made up of 12 amino acids. The germline V and J ends were trimmed by 4 bases and 3 bases, with 7 bases remaining between them. The CDR3 DNA sequence: TGCGCCAGCAGCGAGGGCCACACTGAAGCTTTCTTT. It codes for CASSEGHTEAFF.